These T cell receptor beta chains were read from a single sample in a study of cytomegalovirus exposure and HLA in healthy donors. Sequencing was performed with immunoSEQ multiplex PCR; in TCRdb, only in-frame clones are kept and a portion is missing. This sample has some 98,000 clones, with about 90% found just once. The specimen was PBMCs. The receptors here all came from a man in his late teens or twenties in good health and CMV-seropositive. Each CDR3 is given with its conserved first and last residue. The order of the fields is clone size, V gene, D gene, J gene, CDR3 protein. The D gene is left open where the match is weak. Some rows mark clone size as missing; the rest say once, few, many or name a class of expanded clone.

>.|TRBV5-4|.|TRBJ2-3
CASSLANSRSTDTQYF
>.|TRBV7-9|.|TRBJ1-5
CASSLDGGQPQHF
>once|TRBV7-2|.|TRBJ1-1
CASSLIKTEAFF
>.|TRBV19|.|TRBJ2-2
CASSITQGSGELFF
>.|TRBV6-1|.|TRBJ1-5
CASSDRNSNQPQHF
>few|TRBV4-2|TRBD1|TRBJ1-2
CASSQDDRAYGYTF
>once|TRBV13|TRBD2|TRBJ2-7
CASSLPPGLGLREQYF
>.|TRBV5-1|TRBD1|TRBJ2-7
CASSFAGGSIDEQYF
>.|TRBV29-1|.|TRBJ2-5
CSVEKGKDRETQYF
>once|TRBV7-2|.|TRBJ2-7
CASSAGPLYEQYF
>.|TRBV10-3|.|TRBJ2-3
CAINEGSTDTQYF
>.|TRBV7-9|TRBD1|TRBJ2-1
CASSLGSPGQGYNEQFF
>.|TRBV6-5|TRBD1|TRBJ2-5
CASSYPQQGGTQYF
>.|TRBV5-4|TRBD2|TRBJ2-7
CATSGAGGYYEQYF
>.|TRBV6-1|.|TRBJ1-5
CASRERPWGSNQPQHF
>.|TRBV7-8|TRBD2|TRBJ2-2
CASSLGGGGAARELFF
>.|TRBV19|.|TRBJ1-3
CASSPQRGTRLGNTIYF
>.|TRBV7-2|.|TRBJ2-3
CASSYPGGTSTDTQYF
>.|TRBV27|.|TRBJ2-7
CASSFEGEIYEQYF
>.|TRBV9|TRBD1|TRBJ2-3
CASSEGAGQSITDTQYF
>.|TRBV4-1|TRBD2|TRBJ2-1
CASSQQAGGFDEQFF
>.|TRBV7-2|TRBD2|TRBJ2-5
CASTNTPGGPGTQYF
>.|TRBV6-6|.|TRBJ2-3
CASTTAPADTQYF
>.|TRBV7-2|TRBD2|TRBJ2-1
CASSLELAGNNEQFF
>.|TRBV4-3|.|TRBJ2-7
CASSQDPGSSYEQYF
>.|TRBV9|TRBD1|TRBJ2-3
CASSQQGVQGTDTQYF
>.|TRBV9|.|TRBJ2-7
CASSAGGSYEQYF
>few|TRBV19|TRBD1|TRBJ1-4
CASSPALRGSNEKLFF
>.|TRBV19|TRBD1|TRBJ1-4
CASRQPGQVNEKLFF
>once|TRBV6-6|.|TRBJ2-3
CASSSPGHTSSDTQYF
>.|TRBV11-3|.|TRBJ2-1
CASSATRGADEQFF
>.|TRBV5-8|.|TRBJ2-5
CASSLPTGSSQETQYF
>.|TRBV27|.|TRBJ2-7
CASSLGRGLLDSYEQYF